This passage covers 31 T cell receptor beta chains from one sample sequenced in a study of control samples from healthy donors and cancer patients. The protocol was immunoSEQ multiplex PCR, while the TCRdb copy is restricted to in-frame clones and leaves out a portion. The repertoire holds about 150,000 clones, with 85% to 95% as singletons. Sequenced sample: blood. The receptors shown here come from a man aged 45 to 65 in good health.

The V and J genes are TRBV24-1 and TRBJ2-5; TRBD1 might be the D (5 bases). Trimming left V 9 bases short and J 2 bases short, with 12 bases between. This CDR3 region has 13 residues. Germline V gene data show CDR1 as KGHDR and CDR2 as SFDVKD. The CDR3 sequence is CATGTGQQETQYF. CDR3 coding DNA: TGTGCCACCGGTACAGGTCAGCAAGAGACCCAGTACTTC.

CDR3 protein: CATSGLAGGSYEQYF. CDR3 DNA sequence: TGTGCCACCAGCGGACTAGCGGGAGGGTCCTACGAGCAGTACTTC. This chain links TRBV15 with TRBJ2-7; TRBD2 aligns across 15 bases. Germline CDR1 is LNHNV and CDR2 is YYDKDF (reference sequence). This CDR3 is built from 15 residues. J gave up 1 base and V 5 bases, and 0 bases lay outside the gene matches.

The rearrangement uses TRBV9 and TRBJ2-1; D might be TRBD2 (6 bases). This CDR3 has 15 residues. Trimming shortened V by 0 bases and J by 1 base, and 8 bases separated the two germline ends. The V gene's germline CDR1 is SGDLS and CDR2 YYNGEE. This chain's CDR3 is CASSVAGASYNEQFF. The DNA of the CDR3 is TGTGCCAGCAGCGTAGCGGGAGCGTCCTACAATGAGCAGTTCTTC.

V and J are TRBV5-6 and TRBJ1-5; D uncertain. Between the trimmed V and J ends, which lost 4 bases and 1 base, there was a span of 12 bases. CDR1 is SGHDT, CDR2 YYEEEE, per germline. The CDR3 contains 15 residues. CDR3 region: CASSNRELSNQPQHF. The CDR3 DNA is TGTGCCAGCAGCAACCGGGAGCTGAGCAATCAGCCCCAGCATTTT.

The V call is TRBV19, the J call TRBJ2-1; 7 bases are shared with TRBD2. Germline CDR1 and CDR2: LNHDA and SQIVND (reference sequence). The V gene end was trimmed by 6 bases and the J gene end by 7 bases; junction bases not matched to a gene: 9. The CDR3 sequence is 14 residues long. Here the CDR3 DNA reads TGTGCCAGTAGAGCTTGGCGGGAGCCTAATGAGCAGTTCTTC. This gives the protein CASRAWREPNEQFF.

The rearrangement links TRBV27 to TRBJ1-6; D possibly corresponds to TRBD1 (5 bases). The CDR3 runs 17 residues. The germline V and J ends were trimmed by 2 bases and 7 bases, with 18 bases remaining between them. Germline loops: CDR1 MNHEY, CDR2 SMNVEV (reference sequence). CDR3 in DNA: TGTGCCAGCAGTTTACCACCTTCCAGGGAAATCAATTCACCCCTCCACTTT. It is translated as CASSLPPSREINSPLHF.

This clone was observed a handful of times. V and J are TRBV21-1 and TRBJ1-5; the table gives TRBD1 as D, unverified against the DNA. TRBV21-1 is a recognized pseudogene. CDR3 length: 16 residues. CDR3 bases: TGTGCCAGCAGCAACTACAGGGGAAGGTCAAATCAGCCCCAGCATTTT. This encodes CASSNYRGRSNQPQHF.

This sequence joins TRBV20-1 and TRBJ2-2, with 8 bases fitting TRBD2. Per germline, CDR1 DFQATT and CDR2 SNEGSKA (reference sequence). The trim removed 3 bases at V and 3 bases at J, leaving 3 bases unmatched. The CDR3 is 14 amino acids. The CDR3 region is CSASVLADTGELFF. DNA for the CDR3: TGCAGTGCTAGTGTACTAGCGGACACCGGGGAGCTGTTTTTT.

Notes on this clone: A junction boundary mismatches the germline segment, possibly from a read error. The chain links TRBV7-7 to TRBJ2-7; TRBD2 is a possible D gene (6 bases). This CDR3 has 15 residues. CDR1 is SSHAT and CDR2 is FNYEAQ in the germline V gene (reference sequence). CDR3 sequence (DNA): TGTGCTAGCAGCTCCTCAGTCGGAGGGTCCTACGAGCAGTACTTC. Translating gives CASSSSVGGSYEQYF.

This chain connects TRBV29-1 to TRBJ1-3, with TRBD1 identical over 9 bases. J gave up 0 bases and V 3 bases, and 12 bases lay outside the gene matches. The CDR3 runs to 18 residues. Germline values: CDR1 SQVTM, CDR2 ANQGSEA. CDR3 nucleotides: TGCAGCGTTGATCTAAGGGTGGGACAGGGTGGCTCTGGAAACACCATATATTTT. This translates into CSVDLRVGQGGSGNTIYF.

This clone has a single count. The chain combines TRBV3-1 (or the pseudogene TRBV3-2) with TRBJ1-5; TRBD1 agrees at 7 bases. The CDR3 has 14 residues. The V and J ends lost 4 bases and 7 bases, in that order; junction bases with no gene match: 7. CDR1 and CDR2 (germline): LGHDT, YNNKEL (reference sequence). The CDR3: CASSLRQGEQPQHF. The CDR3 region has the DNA TGTGCCAGCAGCCTGAGACAGGGAGAGCAGCCCCAGCATTTT.

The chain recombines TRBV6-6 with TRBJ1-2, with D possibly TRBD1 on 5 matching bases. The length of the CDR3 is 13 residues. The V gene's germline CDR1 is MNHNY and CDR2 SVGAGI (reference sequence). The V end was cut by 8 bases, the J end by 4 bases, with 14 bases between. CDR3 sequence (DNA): TGTGCCAGCGCCGGGACGGGATTCTATGGCTACACCTTC. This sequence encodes CASAGTGFYGYTF.

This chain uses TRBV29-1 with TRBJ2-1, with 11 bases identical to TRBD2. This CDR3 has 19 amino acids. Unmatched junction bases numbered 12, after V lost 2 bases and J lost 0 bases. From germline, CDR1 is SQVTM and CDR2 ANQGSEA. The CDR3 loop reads CSVETPTSGRISSYNEQFF. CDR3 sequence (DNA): TGCAGCGTTGAAACCCCCACTAGCGGGAGAATAAGCTCCTACAATGAGCAGTTCTTC.

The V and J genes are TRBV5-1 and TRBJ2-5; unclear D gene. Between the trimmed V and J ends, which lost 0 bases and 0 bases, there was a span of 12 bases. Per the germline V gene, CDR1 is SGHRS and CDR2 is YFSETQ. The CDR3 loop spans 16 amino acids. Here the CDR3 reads CASSLARRNYQETQYF. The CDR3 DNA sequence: TGCGCCAGCAGCTTGGCCCGACGGAATTACCAAGAGACCCAGTACTTC.

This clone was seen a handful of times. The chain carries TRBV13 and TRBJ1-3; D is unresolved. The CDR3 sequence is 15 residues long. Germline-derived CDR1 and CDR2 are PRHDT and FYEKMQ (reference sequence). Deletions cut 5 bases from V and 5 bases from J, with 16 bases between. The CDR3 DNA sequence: TGTGCCAGCAGCCCATATGGGGTAGGAAGAAACACCATATATTTT. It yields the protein CASSPYGVGRNTIYF.

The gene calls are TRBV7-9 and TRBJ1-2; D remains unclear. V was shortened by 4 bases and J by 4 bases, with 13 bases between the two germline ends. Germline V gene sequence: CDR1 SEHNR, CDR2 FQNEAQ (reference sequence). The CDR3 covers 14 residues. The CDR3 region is CASSSRTVVYGYTF. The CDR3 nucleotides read TGTGCCAGCAGCTCAAGGACGGTTGTCTATGGCTACACCTTC.

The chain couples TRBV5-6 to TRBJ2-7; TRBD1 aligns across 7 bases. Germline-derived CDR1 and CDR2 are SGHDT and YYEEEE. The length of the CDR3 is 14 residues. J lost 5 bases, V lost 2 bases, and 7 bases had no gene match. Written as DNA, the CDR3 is TGTGCCAGCAGCTTAACAGGGGTTCCCCACGAGCAGTACTTC. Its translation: CASSLTGVPHEQYF.

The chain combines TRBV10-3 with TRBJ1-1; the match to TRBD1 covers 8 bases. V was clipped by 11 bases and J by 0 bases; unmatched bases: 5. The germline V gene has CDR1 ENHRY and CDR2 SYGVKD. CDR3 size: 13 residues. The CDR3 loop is CAVRQGMNTEAFF. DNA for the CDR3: TGTGCCGTTAGACAGGGGATGAACACTGAAGCTTTCTTT.

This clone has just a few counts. In DNA, the CDR3 is TGTGCCAGTAGTATTTTTGGGGGAGGACAGCCCCAGCATTTT. Translating it yields CASSIFGGGQPQHF. The chain is built from TRBV19 and TRBJ1-5; perhaps TRBD1 as D (5 bases). Trimming removed 3 bases from V and 7 bases from J, with 13 bases in between. Germline loops: CDR1 LNHDA, CDR2 SQIVND (reference sequence). This CDR3 has 14 amino acids.

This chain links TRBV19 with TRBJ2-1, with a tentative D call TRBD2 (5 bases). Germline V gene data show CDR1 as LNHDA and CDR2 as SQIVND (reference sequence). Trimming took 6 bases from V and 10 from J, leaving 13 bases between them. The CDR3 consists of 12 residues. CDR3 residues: CASRPPPGEQFF. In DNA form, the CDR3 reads TGTGCCAGTAGACCCCCGCCGGGAGAGCAGTTCTTC.

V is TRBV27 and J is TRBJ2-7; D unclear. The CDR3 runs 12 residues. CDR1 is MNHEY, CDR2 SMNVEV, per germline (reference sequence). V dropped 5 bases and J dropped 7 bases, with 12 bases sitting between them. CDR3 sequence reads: CASSALVGEQYF. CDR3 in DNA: TGTGCCAGCAGTGCCCTAGTCGGGGAGCAGTACTTC.

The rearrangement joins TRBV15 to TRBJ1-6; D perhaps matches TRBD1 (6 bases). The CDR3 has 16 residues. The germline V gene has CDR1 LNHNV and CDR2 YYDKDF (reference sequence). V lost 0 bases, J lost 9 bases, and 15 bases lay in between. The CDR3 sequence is CATSRDLAGVGSPLHF. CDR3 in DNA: TGTGCCACCAGCAGAGATTTAGCAGGGGTCGGTTCACCCCTCCACTTT.

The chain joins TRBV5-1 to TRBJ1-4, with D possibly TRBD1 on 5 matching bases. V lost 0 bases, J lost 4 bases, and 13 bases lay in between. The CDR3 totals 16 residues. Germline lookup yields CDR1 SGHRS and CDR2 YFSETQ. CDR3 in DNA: TGCGCCAGCAGCTTGGAGACAGTCAGCCTTAATGAAAAACTGTTTTTT. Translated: CASSLETVSLNEKLFF.

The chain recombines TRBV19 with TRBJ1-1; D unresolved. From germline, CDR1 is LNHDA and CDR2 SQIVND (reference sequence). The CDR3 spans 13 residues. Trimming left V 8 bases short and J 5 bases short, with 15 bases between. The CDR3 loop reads CASFIRIGTEAFF. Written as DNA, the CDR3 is TGTGCCAGTTTTATTCGAATTGGGACTGAAGCTTTCTTT.

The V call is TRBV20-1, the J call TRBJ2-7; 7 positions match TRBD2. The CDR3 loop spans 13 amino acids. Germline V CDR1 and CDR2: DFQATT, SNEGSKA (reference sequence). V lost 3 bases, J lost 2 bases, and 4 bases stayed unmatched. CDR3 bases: TGCAGTGCTAGTGGGGGGGGTACCTACGAGCAGTACTTC. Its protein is CSASGGGTYEQYF.

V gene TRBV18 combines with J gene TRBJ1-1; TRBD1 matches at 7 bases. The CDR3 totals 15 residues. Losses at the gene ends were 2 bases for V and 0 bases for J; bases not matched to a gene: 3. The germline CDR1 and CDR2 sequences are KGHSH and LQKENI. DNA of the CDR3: TGTGCCAGCTCACCAACGACAGGGATGAACACTGAAGCTTTCTTT. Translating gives CASSPTTGMNTEAFF.

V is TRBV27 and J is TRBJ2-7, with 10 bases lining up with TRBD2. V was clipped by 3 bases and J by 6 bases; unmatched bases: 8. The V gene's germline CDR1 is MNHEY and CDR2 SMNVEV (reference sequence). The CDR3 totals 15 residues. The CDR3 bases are TGTGCCAGCAGTTTTCGGGAGCTAGCGGGAGCCGAGCAGTACTTC. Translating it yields CASSFRELAGAEQYF.

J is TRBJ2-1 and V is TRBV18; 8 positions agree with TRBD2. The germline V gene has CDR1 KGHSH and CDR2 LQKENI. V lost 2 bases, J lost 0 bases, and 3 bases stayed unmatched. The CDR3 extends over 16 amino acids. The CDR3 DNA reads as TGTGCCAGCTCACCAGGCCTAGCGGGCTCCTACAATGAGCAGTTCTTC. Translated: CASSPGLAGSYNEQFF.

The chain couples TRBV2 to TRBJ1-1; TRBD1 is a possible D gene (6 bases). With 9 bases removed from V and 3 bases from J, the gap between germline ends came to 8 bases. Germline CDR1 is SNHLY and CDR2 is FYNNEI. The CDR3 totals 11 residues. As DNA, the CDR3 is TGTGCCAGATCAGGGGACACTGAAGCTTTCTTT. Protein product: CARSGDTEAFF.

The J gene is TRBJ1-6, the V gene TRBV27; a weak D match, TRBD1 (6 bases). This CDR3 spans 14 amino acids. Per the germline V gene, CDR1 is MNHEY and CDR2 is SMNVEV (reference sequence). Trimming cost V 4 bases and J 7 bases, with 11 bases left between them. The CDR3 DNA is TGTGCCAGCAGTTGGGGGGCTAGGAATTCACCCCTCCACTTT. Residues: CASSWGARNSPLHF.

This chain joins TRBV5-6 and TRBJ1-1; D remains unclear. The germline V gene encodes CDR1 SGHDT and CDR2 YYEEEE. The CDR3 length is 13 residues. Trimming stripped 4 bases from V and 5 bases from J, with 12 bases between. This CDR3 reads CASSTRPGTEAFF. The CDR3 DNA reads TGTGCCAGCAGCACGCGGCCGGGAACTGAAGCTTTCTTT. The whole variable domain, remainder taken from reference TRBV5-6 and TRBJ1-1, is DAGVTQSPTHLIKTRGQQVTLRCSPKSGHDTVSWYQQALGQGPQFIFQYYEEEERQRGNFPDRFSGHQFPNYSSELNVNALLLGDSALYLCASSTRPGTEAFFGQGTRLTVV.